This is a list of T cell receptor beta chains from one sample in a study of T cell responses to AZD1222 COVID-19 vaccine. Measured with immunoSEQ multiplex PCR; TCRdb has only the in-frame clones, and not every one. The profile covers roughly 200,000 clones, with roughly 93% appearing a single time and around 0.93% taken by the ten largest. The sequences come from peripheral blood, collected 28 days after the second dose of the MenACWY control vaccine. Receptors originate from an adult who received the MenACWY meningococcal vaccine as a control. Each CDR3 is given with its conserved first and last residue. D genes are given only for firm matches. Clone sizes are given selectively: once, few, many, or a class where the clone is expanded.

clone_size	j_call	v_call	d_call	cdr3_aa	cdr3_nt
NA	TRBJ1-4	TRBV11-2	NA	CASSPFFDGVEKLFF	TGTGCCAGCAGCCCCTTTTTCGATGGCGTCGAAAAACTGTTTTTT
NA	TRBJ1-1	TRBV21-1	NA	CASSRDQTNTEAFF	TGTGCCAGCAGCAGGGACCAAACGAACACTGAAGCTTTCTTT
NA	TRBJ1-2	TRBV1	NA	CTSSQGQSDKRSYGYTF	TGCACCAGCAGCCAGGGACAGAGTGATAAAAGAAGCTATGGCTACACCTTC
NA	TRBJ1-1	TRBV10-1	NA	CASIGQSNTEAFF	TGCGCCAGCATCGGGCAGAGTAACACTGAAGCTTTCTTT
NA	TRBJ1-6	TRBV5-1	NA	CASSRAGTADSPLHF	TGCGCCAGCAGCCGGGCCGGGACGGCCGATTCACCCCTCCACTTT
NA	TRBJ2-2	TRBV5-5	TRBD1	CASSLRDSGVGELFF	TGTGCCAGCAGCTTGCGGGACAGCGGCGTCGGGGAGCTGTTTTTT
NA	TRBJ2-2	TRBV5-4	NA	CASSSPRGATGELFF	TGTGCCAGCAGCTCGCCACGGGGGGCCACCGGGGAGCTGTTTTTT
NA	TRBJ1-2	TRBV30	TRBD1	CAWIQGRYGYTF	TGTGCCTGGATACAGGGGCGGTATGGCTACACCTTC
NA	TRBJ1-3	TRBV29-1	NA	CSVLIRAVNTIYF	TGCAGCGTCTTGATAAGGGCGGTAAACACCATATATTTT
once	TRBJ2-3	TRBV5-1	NA	CASSLVMGIGTDTQYF	TGCGCCAGCAGCTTGGTTATGGGTATCGGCACAGATACGCAGTATTTT
NA	TRBJ1-6	TRBV6-5	TRBD1	CASSRDRGRDSPLHF	TGTGCCAGCAGTCGGGACAGGGGGCGCGATTCACCCCTCCACTTT
NA	TRBJ1-2	TRBV18	TRBD1	CASSPPGQRYGYTF	TGTGCCAGCTCACCACCGGGACAGCGCTATGGCTACACCTTC
NA	TRBJ1-4	TRBV6-5	TRBD1	CASGRGLREKLFF	TGTGCCAGCGGAAGGGGGCTGAGGGAAAAACTGTTTTTT
NA	TRBJ2-3	TRBV14	NA	CASSPDRRSTDTQYF	TGTGCCAGCAGCCCGGATCGAAGGAGCACAGATACGCAGTATTTT
NA	TRBJ1-2	TRBV2	NA	CARGTTQGSSGYTF	TGTGCCAGGGGGACAACTCAGGGGAGCAGCGGCTACACCTTC
once	TRBJ1-2	TRBV11-2	NA	CASTRGGAGYGYTF	TGTGCCAGCACCCGGGGGGGCGCAGGCTATGGCTACACCTTC